This entry lists 17 T cell receptor beta chains sequenced from one sample in a study of blood T cell repertoires in COVID-19. Measured with immunoSEQ multiplex PCR; TCRdb has only the in-frame clones, and not every one. The sample has roughly 100,000 clones, 84% seen once. Sample: peripheral blood. Source of these receptors: a man aged 55 to 70 with acute or convalescent COVID-19.

The J gene is TRBJ1-6, the V gene TRBV12-3 or TRBV12-4; the D is unclear. The V end lost 6 bases, the J end lost 8 bases, and 11 bases lay between the germline ends. The CDR3 covers 13 residues. The CDR3 DNA is TGTGCCAGCAGCCCCGGTTACGATTCACCCCTCCACTTT. Its protein is CASSPGYDSPLHF.

This chain links TRBV11-2 with TRBJ2-7, with a possible D match to TRBD1 (6 bases). The CDR3 extends over 15 amino acids. Germline V gene data show CDR1 as SGHAT and CDR2 as FQNNGV. Trimming removed 5 bases from V and 2 bases from J, with 16 bases in between. The CDR3 DNA is TGTGCCAGCAGCGATTCTACAGGGATCCCCTACGAGCAGTACGTC. As protein: CASSDSTGIPYEQYV.

Details on this clone: Compared with germline, one end of the junction differs, possibly owing to a read error. The J gene is TRBJ2-2, the V gene TRBV18; TRBD2 might be the D (5 bases). The germline V gene encodes CDR1 KGHSH and CDR2 LQKENI. This CDR3 has 15 amino acids. The CDR3 sequence: CASSPNLGNTGELFF. CDR3 bases: TGTGCCAGCTCACCAAACCTCGGGAACACCGGGGAACTGTTTTTT.

The CDR3: CASSPRDNNQPQHF. CDR3 nucleotide sequence: TGTGCCAGCTCACCACGGGACAACAATCAGCCCCAGCATTTT. This chain uses TRBV18 with TRBJ1-5, with D maybe TRBD1 (6 bases). The CDR3 runs 14 residues. The germline CDR1 and CDR2 sequences are KGHSH and LQKENI. V was cut by 1 base and J by 3 bases, with 7 bases left in between.

The CDR3 here is CASSLSGYSNQPQHF. The CDR3 DNA sequence: TGTGCCAGCAGCTTATCCGGGTATAGCAATCAGCCCCAGCATTTT. This sequence joins TRBV7-8 and TRBJ1-5; D not resolved. The CDR3 loop spans 15 amino acids. Germline loops: CDR1 SGHVS, CDR2 FQNEAQ. With 2 bases removed from V and 0 bases from J, the gap between germline ends came to 8 bases.

This clone was found a few times. V gene TRBV7-9 combines with J gene TRBJ1-1; D uncertain. The V end lost 1 base, the J end lost 4 bases, and 7 bases lay between the germline ends. From germline, CDR1 is SEHNR and CDR2 FQNEAQ (reference sequence). The length of the CDR3 is 13 residues. This chain's CDR3 is CASSLVTSTEAFF. The DNA for the CDR3 is TGTGCCAGCAGCTTAGTAACCAGCACTGAAGCTTTCTTT.

This clone has just one count. The CDR3 sequence: CASSDRTGGIGYTF. The CDR3 DNA follows: TGTGCCAGCAGCGACCGGACAGGGGGCATTGGCTACACCTTC. V is TRBV9 and J is TRBJ1-2; 11 nucleotides align to TRBD1. This CDR3 is built from 14 residues. The trim removed 3 bases at V and 7 bases at J, leaving 5 bases unmatched. CDR1 is SGDLS, CDR2 YYNGEE, per germline.

The chain joins TRBV6-1 to TRBJ2-1; 7 bases agree with TRBD1. This CDR3 comprises 16 residues. The germline gives CDR1 MNHNS, CDR2 SASEGT. Trimming cost V 1 base and J 4 bases; bases outside gene matches: 7. CDR3 nucleotide sequence: TGTGCCAGCAGTGAAGAAAGTGGACAGGCGTACAATGAGCAGTTCTTC. Amino acids: CASSEESGQAYNEQFF.

The CDR3: CASSPRGFSDTEAFF. The CDR3 coding sequence is TGTGCCAGCAGCCCCAGAGGGTTTTCGGACACTGAAGCTTTCTTT. This rearrangement joins TRBV3-1 (or the pseudogene TRBV3-2) to TRBJ1-1; no definite D call. CDR3 length: 15 amino acids. Per the germline V gene, CDR1 is LGHDT and CDR2 is YNNKEL (reference sequence). Trimming took 4 bases from V and 3 from J, leaving 15 bases between them.

The chain carries TRBV6-1 and TRBJ2-7, with D perhaps matching TRBD1 (5 bases). The V end lost 2 bases, the J end lost 2 bases, and 25 bases lay between the germline ends. CDR1 and CDR2 from the germline V gene are MNHNS and SASEGT. This CDR3 has 19 amino acids. CDR3 in amino acids: CASSEQIRAGRELAYEQYF. DNA for the CDR3: TGTGCCAGCAGTGAACAAATAAGGGCAGGGCGAGAACTCGCCTACGAGCAGTACTTC.

The chain carries TRBV25-1 and TRBJ1-4; 7 nucleotides match TRBD1. The CDR3 runs to 14 residues. From germline, CDR1 is MGHDK and CDR2 SYGVNS. V trimming: 6 bases; J trimming: 8 bases; junction bases outside the gene matches: 9. DNA of the CDR3: TGTGCCAGCAGCGTAGAAGGGGGCGGCGAAAAACTGTTTTTT. Translating gives CASSVEGGGEKLFF. Using reference TRBV25-1 and TRBJ1-4 for the parts outside the CDR3, the full variable domain is EADIYQTPRYLVIGTGKKITLECSQTMGHDKMYWYQQDPGMELHLIHYSYGVNSTEKGDLSSESTVSRIRTEHFPLTLESARPSHTSQYLCASSVEGGGEKLFFGSGTQLSVL.

This clone has more than one count but fewer than ten. The chain links TRBV4-1 to TRBJ1-1, with unresolved D. Trimming pared 1 base from V and 5 bases from J, leaving 14 bases between. Germline V gene lookup returns CDR1 MGHRA and CDR2 YSYEKL. The CDR3 length is 15 residues. The CDR3 DNA sequence: TGCGCCAGCAGCCAAGGGGAGTCTAGGAGGACTGAAGCTTTCTTT. It encodes CASSQGESRRTEAFF.

The chain uses TRBV2 and TRBJ2-1; 10 bases are a match to TRBD2. Looked up from germline, CDR1 is SNHLY and CDR2 is FYNNEI. This CDR3 has 15 amino acids. Losses at the gene ends were 3 bases for V and 9 bases for J; bases not matched to a gene: 8. CDR3 sequence reads: CASSEIAGGRGEQFF. The CDR3 DNA sequence: TGTGCCAGCAGTGAGATAGCGGGAGGCCGGGGTGAGCAGTTCTTC.

The genes are TRBV6-2 or TRBV6-3 and TRBJ2-1; D not certain. The CDR3 is made up of 12 amino acids. With 2 bases removed from V and 6 bases from J, the gap between germline ends came to 5 bases. Germline-derived CDR1 and CDR2 are MNHEY and SVGEGT. As DNA, the CDR3 is TGTGCCAGCAGTTACGGCGGCAATGAGCAGTTCTTC. Residues: CASSYGGNEQFF.

As DNA, the CDR3 is TGCAGCGTTGATAAGGAGGGACAGGGGGCACGAAACTATGGCTACACCTTC. As protein: CSVDKEGQGARNYGYTF. V usage is TRBV29-1 and J usage is TRBJ1-2; 12 nucleotides align to TRBD1. V gave up 3 bases and J gave up 2 bases; unmatched junction bases: 10. Germline values: CDR1 SQVTM, CDR2 ANQGSEA. The CDR3 sequence is 17 residues long.

This clone was picked up one time. V gene TRBV6-1 combines with J gene TRBJ1-2; TRBD1 agrees at 9 bases. CDR1 and CDR2 (germline): MNHNS, SASEGT. V trimming: 4 bases; J trimming: 7 bases; junction bases outside the gene matches: 13. The CDR3 has 16 amino acids. In DNA form, the CDR3 reads TGTGCCAGCAGTGCTCTGTCCAACAGGGGGCGCGGTGGCTACACCTTC. It specifies CASSALSNRGRGGYTF.

The chain uses TRBV5-1 and TRBJ2-6, with TRBD1 matching over 7 bases. The CDR3 contains 18 residues. With V trimmed by 0 bases and J by 0 bases, 6 bases remained unmatched. The germline V gene encodes CDR1 SGHRS and CDR2 YFSETQ. The CDR3 is CASSLEFRGYSGANVLTF. In DNA, the CDR3 is TGCGCCAGCAGCTTGGAGTTCAGGGGGTACTCTGGGGCCAACGTCCTGACTTTC.